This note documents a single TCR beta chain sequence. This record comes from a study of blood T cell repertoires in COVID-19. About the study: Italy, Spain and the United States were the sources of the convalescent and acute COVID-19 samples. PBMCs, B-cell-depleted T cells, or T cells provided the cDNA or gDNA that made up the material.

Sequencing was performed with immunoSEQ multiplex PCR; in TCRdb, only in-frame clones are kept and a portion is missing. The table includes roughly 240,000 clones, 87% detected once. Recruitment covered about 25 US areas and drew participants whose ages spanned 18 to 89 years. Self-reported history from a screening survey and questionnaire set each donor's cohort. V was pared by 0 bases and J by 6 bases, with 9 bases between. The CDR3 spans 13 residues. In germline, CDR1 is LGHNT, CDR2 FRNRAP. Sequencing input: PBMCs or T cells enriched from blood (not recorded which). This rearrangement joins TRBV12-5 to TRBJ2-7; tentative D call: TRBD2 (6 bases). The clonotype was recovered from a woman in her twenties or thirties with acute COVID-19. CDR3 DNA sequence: TGTGCTAGTGGTTTGGTGACTAGAGGCGAGCAGTACTTC. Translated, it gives CASGLVTRGEQYF.